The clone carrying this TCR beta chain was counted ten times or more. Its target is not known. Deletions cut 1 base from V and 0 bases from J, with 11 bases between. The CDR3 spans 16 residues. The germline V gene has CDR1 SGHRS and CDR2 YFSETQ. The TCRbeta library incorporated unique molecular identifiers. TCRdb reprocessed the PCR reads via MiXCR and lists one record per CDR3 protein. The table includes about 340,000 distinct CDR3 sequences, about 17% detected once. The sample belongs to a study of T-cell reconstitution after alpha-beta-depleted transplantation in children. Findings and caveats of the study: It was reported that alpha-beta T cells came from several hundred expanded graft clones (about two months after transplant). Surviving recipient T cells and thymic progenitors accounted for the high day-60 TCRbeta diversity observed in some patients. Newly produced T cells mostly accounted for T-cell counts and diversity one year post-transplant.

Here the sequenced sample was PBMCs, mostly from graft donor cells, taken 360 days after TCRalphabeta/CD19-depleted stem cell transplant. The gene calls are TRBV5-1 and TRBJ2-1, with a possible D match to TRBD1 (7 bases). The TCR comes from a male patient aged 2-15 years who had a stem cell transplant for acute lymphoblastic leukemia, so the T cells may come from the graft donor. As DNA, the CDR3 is TGCGCCAGCAGCTTGCCCCAGGGGGGCTCCTACAATGAGCAGTTCTTC. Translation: CASSLPQGGSYNEQFF.